This record covers a single T cell receptor (beta chain). This clonotype was counted at least ten times. No antigen is known for it. Base qualities are missing; no much larger clone stands one base away. This sample is drawn from a study of T cell repertoires in cytomegalovirus infection (dated by TCRdb to about 2019). Regarding the research as a whole: Because public TCR beta signatures pointed to carriage of CMV infection together with the matching HLA type, the HLA type of each donor mattered for the analysis.

Trimmed from V: 4 bases; trimmed from J: 0 bases; junction bases lacking a gene match: 5. CDR1 SGHVS and CDR2 FQNEAQ are derived from the germline V gene. The CDR3 holds 15 amino acids from the cysteine to the phenylalanine. Only the CDR3 DNA stays, 45 bases, in frame from base 1. The research as a whole found: In both this cohort and an independent roughly 330-donor cohort, the cumulative frequency of public TCR beta family members distinguished carriers of CMV infection plus the relevant HLA type. The ex vivo response was dominated by HLA-C-restricted CMV-specific TCR beta clonotypes, which also provided the single most frequent clonotype in two of eight donors.

The run used an Illumina HiSeq 1500. TCRdb cleaned the public reads at Q25 with fastp, built clones with MiXCR and kept in-frame beta chains. Each CDR3 protein gets just one entry, which takes the most common genes and DNA from the rows behind it. This sample is represented by about 150,000 distinct CDR3 sequences; around 22% of them were singletons. The ten biggest clones cover approximately 11% of the sample. This sequence was found in a human donor in good health (CMV status not recorded). Some clones in this sample may be carry-over from other donors' samples. In this chain, TRBV7-8 is recombined with TRBJ2-7, with 8 bases in between that match TRBD2. The sequenced sample was PBMCs. Read as DNA, the sequence is TGTGCCAGCAGCTCCCGGGAGGGGTCCTCCTACGAGCAGTACTTC. Protein translation: CASSSREGSSYEQYF.